This TCR beta chain was recorded in a study of blood T cell repertoires in COVID-19. Study-wide context: Acute and convalescent COVID-19 samples came from the United States, Italy and Spain.

Trimming took 3 bases from V and 4 from J; bases not matched to a gene: 2. The CDR3 length is 13 residues. The germline V gene has CDR1 ENHRY and CDR2 SYGVKD. The study drew participants aged roughly 18 to 89 years from 20 to 30 US areas. Cohorts were assigned according to the clinical history that participants reported. Recovered Cohort 3 donors showed two negative PCRs, clearance, or symptom resolution. Produced via immunoSEQ multiplex PCR; TCRdb's table is partial and in-frame only. The data contain 490,000 or so clones, more than 75% of them singletons. The sequence came from a middle-aged woman who had recovered from COVID-19. This chain links TRBV10-3 with TRBJ2-5; TRBD1 aligns across 7 bases. Sequencing was carried out using PBMCs or T cells enriched from blood (not recorded which). As DNA, the CDR3 is TGTGCCATCAGTGACAGGGGGATAGAGACCCAGTACTTC. This encodes CAISDRGIETQYF.